The TCR beta chain described here comes from a study of T cell responses to AZD1222 COVID-19 vaccine. Study-wide points: Targets within unmutated variant regions were reportedly found for nearly half of spike-specific TCRs.

Germline V gene data show CDR1 as SGHNT and CDR2 as YYREEE (reference sequence). This CDR3 has 15 residues. V was cut by 0 bases and J by 0 bases, with 6 bases left in between. Concerning this clone itself: Its cognate antigen is unknown.

Assay used: immunoSEQ multiplex PCR; TCRdb lists only in-frame clones, some missing. Among some 150,000 clones listed, 70% to 90% were seen once. The starting material was peripheral blood, obtained on day 0 of AZD1222 vaccination. V gene TRBV5-4 combines with J gene TRBJ2-2; possibly TRBD2 for D (5 bases). The TCR sequence derives from an adult in good health. The CDR3 reads CASSLGGSNTGELFF. CDR3 nucleotides: TGTGCCAGCAGCTTGGGCGGGTCGAACACCGGGGAGCTGTTTTTT. The full variable domain, with the rest looked up from reference TRBV5-4 and TRBJ2-2, is ETGVTQSPTHLIKTRGQQVTLRCSSQSGHNTVSWYQQALGQGPQFIFQYYREEENGRGNFPPRFSGLQFPNYSSELNVNALELDDSALYLCASSLGGSNTGELFFGEGSRLTVL.